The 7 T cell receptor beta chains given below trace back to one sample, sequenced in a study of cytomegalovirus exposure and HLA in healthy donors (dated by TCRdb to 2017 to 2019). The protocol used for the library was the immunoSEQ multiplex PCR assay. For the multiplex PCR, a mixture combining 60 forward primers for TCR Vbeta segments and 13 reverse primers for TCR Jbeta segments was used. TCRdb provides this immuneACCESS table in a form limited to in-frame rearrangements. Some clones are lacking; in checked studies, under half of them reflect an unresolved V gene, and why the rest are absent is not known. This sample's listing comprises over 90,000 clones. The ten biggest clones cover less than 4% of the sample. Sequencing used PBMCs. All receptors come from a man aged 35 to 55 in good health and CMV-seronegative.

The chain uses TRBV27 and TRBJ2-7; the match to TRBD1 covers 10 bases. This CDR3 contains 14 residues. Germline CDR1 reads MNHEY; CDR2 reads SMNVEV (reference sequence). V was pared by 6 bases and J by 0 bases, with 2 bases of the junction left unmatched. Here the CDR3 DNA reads TGTGCCAGCAGAAGACAGGGGGCCTCCTACGAGCAGTACTTC. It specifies CASRRQGASYEQYF.

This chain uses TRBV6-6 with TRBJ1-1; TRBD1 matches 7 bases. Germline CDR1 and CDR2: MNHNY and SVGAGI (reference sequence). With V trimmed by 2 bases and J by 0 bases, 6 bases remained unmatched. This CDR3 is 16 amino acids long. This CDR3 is CASSYGAGGMNTEAFF. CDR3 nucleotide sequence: TGTGCCAGCAGTTACGGGGCAGGGGGGATGAACACTGAAGCTTTCTTT.

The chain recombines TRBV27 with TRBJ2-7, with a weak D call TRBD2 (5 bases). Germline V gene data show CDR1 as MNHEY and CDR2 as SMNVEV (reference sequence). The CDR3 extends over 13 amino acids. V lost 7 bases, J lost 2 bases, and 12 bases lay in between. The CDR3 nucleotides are TGTGCCAGCAAGGGAGAGAGCACCTACGAGCAGTACTTC. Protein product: CASKGESTYEQYF.

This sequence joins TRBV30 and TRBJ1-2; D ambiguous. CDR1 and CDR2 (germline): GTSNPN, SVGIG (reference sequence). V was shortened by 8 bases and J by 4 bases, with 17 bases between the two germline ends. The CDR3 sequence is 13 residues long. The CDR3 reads CARQENRGYGYTF. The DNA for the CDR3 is TGTGCCCGTCAGGAGAACCGGGGCTATGGCTACACCTTC.

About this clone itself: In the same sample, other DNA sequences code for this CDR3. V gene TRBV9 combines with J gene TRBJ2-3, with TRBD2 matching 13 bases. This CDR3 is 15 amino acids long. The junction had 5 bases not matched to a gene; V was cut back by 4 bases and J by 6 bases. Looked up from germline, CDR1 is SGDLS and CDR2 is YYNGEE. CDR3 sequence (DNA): TGTGCCAGCAGCCTTCGACTAGCGGGGGGCGATACGCAGTATTTT. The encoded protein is CASSLRLAGGDTQYF.

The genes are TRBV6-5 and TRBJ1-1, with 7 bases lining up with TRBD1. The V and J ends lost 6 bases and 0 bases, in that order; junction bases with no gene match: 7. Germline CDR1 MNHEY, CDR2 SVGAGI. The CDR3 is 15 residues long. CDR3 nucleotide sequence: TGTGCCAGCAGAGAACAGGGGCTACTGAACACTGAAGCTTTCTTT. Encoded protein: CASREQGLLNTEAFF.

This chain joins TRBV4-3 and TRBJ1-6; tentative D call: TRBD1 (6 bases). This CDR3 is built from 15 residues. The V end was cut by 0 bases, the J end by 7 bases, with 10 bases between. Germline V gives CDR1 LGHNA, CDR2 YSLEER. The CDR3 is CASSQDYRENSPLHF. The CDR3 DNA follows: TGCGCCAGCAGCCAAGATTACAGGGAAAATTCACCCCTCCACTTT.